This T cell receptor (beta chain) derives from a study of blood T cell repertoires in COVID-19. In the study overall: Sources were T cells, B-cell-depleted T cells, or PBMCs; the material itself was cDNA or gDNA.

This clone was counted a few times. Losses at the gene ends were 4 bases for V and 8 bases for J; bases not matched to a gene: 8. The CDR3 is made up of 14 amino acids. The germline V gene encodes CDR1 SGHTA and CDR2 FQGNSA. Per the original methods: Researchers report that nucleated cell counts were estimated from reference gene primer amplification. The repertoire was sequenced with immunoSEQ multiplex PCR; TCRdb's copy has only in-frame clones and lacks some. The DNA was the basis for D and trimming; V, J and clone size are from that table. The table lists 250,000 to 350,000 clones, approximately 90% of them singletons.

The clonotype comes from a woman between 50 and 59 years old with COVID-19, enrolled during active disease. The chain combines TRBV7-2 with TRBJ1-2; 9 bases align to TRBD1. Sequencing was performed on peripheral blood. CDR3 sequence: CASSYYRTGEGYTF. The CDR3 DNA reads as TGTGCCAGCAGCTACTATCGGACAGGGGAAGGCTACACCTTC.